This T cell receptor (beta chain) was identified in a study of regulatory T cells in long-lasting Graves disease. Germline V CDR1 and CDR2: LNHDA, SQIVND (reference sequence). V lost 5 bases to trimming and J lost 7 bases; unmatched junction nucleotides: 8. The CDR3 has 15 residues. This clonotype was seen at least ten times. Noted time point: newly diagnosed GD, antithyroid drugs for less than 3 months. Following extraction of RNA from PBMCs, that RNA was used to make the TCR library. TCR beta libraries were built with iRepertoire HTBI primers and Arm-PCR of CDR3 regions. A single record per CDR3 protein comes from TCRdb applying MiXCR to the multiplex PCR reads. This table holds approximately 360,000 distinct CDR3 sequences, about an eighth found once. These data were also filed under a second study, of T cells in Graves' hyperthyroidism and ophthalmopathy. From that study: Blood also contained most expanded thyroid clonotypes above 0.001.

The sequenced sample was peripheral blood mononuclear cells (PBMCs), obtained at new diagnosis, from a patient treated with antithyroid drugs. The receptor was derived from a woman between 18 and 30 years old with Graves disease. This chain connects TRBV19 to TRBJ2-1; 10 nucleotides agree with TRBD2. The CDR3 DNA follows: TGTGCCAGTAGTCTCGGGTCTAGCGGGAGTAATGAGCAGTTCTTC. This sequence encodes CASSLGSSGSNEQFF.